This T cell receptor beta chain originates from a study of blood T cells in healthy people across ages. The V gene's germline CDR1 is DFQATT and CDR2 SNEGSKA (reference sequence). V lost 2 bases and J lost 5, with 9 bases in between. There are 13 residues in the CDR3. It was with a sample-barcoded 5' primer and a J-beta primer mix that a second PCR of roughly 7 to 12 cycles was run. TCRdb used MiXCR to reprocess the 5' RACE reads, holding one entry per CDR3 protein. The sample holds 600,000 to 650,000 distinct CDR3 sequences; approximately 59% are singletons and the top ten take approximately 37%. The source of this sequence is a man in his fifties or sixties in good health. Source material: blood. V gene TRBV20-1 combines with J gene TRBJ2-2, with D hard to call. CDR3 DNA: TGCAGTGCTAGAATGGGCCGGACCGGGGAGCTGTTTTTT. Encoded protein: CSARMGRTGELFF.